A single sample gave rise to the 4 T cell receptor delta chains below, sequenced in a study of γδ T cells in repeated Plasmodium falciparum infection. TCRdb reprocessed the multiplex PCR reads using CATT. Of roughly 90,000 delta-chain clones in the sample, 0.75% to 1% were seen once. Vgamma9/Vdelta2+ and Vdelta2-negative gammadelta T cells were flow-sorted from PBMC for bulk sequencing. The sequenced material came from gamma-delta T cells from blood. These receptors originate from a pool of human donors (malaria-infected and uninfected, not separated).

This clone was counted a few times. The protein TCRdb lists belongs to a much larger clone and differs from this DNA's translation at residue 13, which points to a read error; the protein shown is made from the DNA. Here the V gene is TRDV2, but the J gene went uncalled; the listed D gene, TRDD3, was not tested against the DNA. Germline CDR1 GEAIGNYY, CDR2 EKD. There are 15 residues in the CDR3. CDR3 in amino acids: CACDALLGGTDKPIF. In DNA form, the CDR3 reads TGTGCCTGTGACGCCTTACTGGGGGGGACCGATAAACCCATCTTT.

Remarks on this clone: TCRdb has a much larger clone's protein, which differs at residue 16 from the translation of this DNA, likely because of a read error; what is shown is the protein translated from the DNA. V gene TRDV1 was called; the J gene was not; the table's D call, TRDD3, was not checked against the DNA. CDR1 TSWWSYY and CDR2 QGS come from the germline V gene. There are 18 residues in the CDR3. The CDR3: CALGKPSYVGIRPDKPIF. The CDR3 DNA sequence: TGTGCTCTTGGGAAGCCTTCCTACGTAGGGATACGTCCCGATAAACCCATCTTT.

This clone was seen more than once but under ten times. This DNA's translation and the protein TCRdb lists, from a much larger clone, do not match at residue 15, likely due to a read error; the protein shown is translated from the DNA. The chain joins TRDV1 to TRDJ2, with D possibly called TRDD2 or TRDD3 (5 bases each). TCRdb is silent on the J gene; assignment here came from matching the DNA to germline. The CDR3 is made up of 23 amino acids. Germline values: CDR1 TSWWSYY, CDR2 QGS. V dropped 0 bases and J dropped 0 bases, with 29 bases sitting between them. Here the CDR3 DNA reads TGTGCTCTTGGGGAACTGTTGCCTCTCCTATACTACTTGGGGCACTCTTTGACAGCACAACTCTTCTTT. Protein: CALGELLPLLYYLGHSLTAQLFF.

Worth noting for this clone: Since a far larger clone is one base different, this is likely a read error. The sample carries other DNA sequences with the same CDR3. The chain links TRDV2 to TRDJ3; TRDD3 agrees at 11 bases. Germline V gene sequence: CDR1 GEAIGNYY, CDR2 EKD. There are 23 residues in the CDR3. The trim removed 3 bases at V and 5 bases at J, leaving 23 bases unmatched. CDR3 in amino acids: CACDPLVEMVKLGDTRDTRQMFF. The CDR3 DNA reads TGTGCCTGTGACCCCCTAGTGGAGATGGTGAAGCTGGGGGATACCCGGGACACCCGACAGATGTTTTTC.